This T cell receptor beta chain was obtained from a study of cytomegalovirus exposure and HLA in healthy donors. Study-wide background: Earlier results showed 117 million unique TCR beta sequences derived from approximately 170 million T cells.

Findings and limits, study-wide: Later analysis associated a missense DCLRE1C variant with TCR beta V- and J-gene trimming.

As regards this clone: Its specificity is unknown.

PCR primers comprised 60 Vbeta and 13 Jbeta primers. Sequencing was performed with immunoSEQ multiplex PCR; in TCRdb, only in-frame clones are kept and a portion is missing. The sample lists about 120,000 clones, 77% occurring once. CDR3 length: 13 residues. Germline V gene sequence: CDR1 SGHTA, CDR2 FQGNSA. V lost 9 bases and J lost 4; bases outside the gene matches: 9. The gene calls are TRBV7-2 and TRBJ2-7; 7 bases match TRBD2. The sequenced material came from PBMCs. This sequence originates from a man aged 35 to 55 in good health and CMV-seropositive. Written as DNA, the CDR3 is TGTGCCAGTTCAGGGAAGGGAGGGTACGAGCAGTACTTC. This codes for CASSGKGGYEQYF.